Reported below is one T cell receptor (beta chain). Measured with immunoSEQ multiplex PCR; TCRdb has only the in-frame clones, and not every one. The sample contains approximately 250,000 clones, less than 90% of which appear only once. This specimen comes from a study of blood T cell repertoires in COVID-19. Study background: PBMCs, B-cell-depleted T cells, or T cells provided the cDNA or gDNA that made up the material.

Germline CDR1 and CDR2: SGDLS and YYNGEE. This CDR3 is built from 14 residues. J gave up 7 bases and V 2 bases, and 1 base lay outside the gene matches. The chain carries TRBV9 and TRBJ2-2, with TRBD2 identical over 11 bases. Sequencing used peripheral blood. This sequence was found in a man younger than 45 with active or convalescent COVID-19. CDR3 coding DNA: TGTGCCAGCAGCGTTAGCGGGGGGGACGGGGAGCTGTTTTTT. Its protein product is CASSVSGGDGELFF.